This T cell receptor beta chain came from a study of shared clonotypes between healthy human individuals. Study-level background: Researchers assigned three CD4 naive, three CD4 memory, two CD8 naive and one CD8 memory plate to each donor.

Assay used: immunoSEQ multiplex PCR; TCRdb lists only in-frame clones, some missing. The profile shows over a million clones, 98% of them singletons. Worth noting for this clone: Its antigen is unidentified.

Trimming shortened V by 0 bases and J by 5 bases, and 11 bases separated the two germline ends. CDR3 size: 15 residues. From germline, CDR1 is SGDLS and CDR2 YYNGEE. Study outcomes and limitations: Only blood samples were collected, and tissue repertoires likely differ.

The receptor was isolated from a man between 25 and 39 years old in good health. Sequencing was done on a sample of naive CD4+ T cells sorted from blood. As for subset: CD45RA+ positively selected. This chain links TRBV9 with TRBJ2-2, with D uncertain. In DNA form, the CDR3 reads TGTGCCAGCAGCGTAGGGTTCTCTGGGACCGGGGAGCTGTTTTTT. Translated: CASSVGFSGTGELFF. The whole variable domain, filled in from reference TRBV9 and TRBJ2-2, reads DSGVTQTPKHLITATGQRVTLRCSPRSGDLSVYWYQQSLDQGLQFLIQYYNGEERAKGNILERFSAQQFPDLHSELNLSSLELGDSALYFCASSVGFSGTGELFFGEGSRLTVL.